This TCR beta chain was documented in a study of blood T cell repertoires in COVID-19 (dated by TCRdb to 2019 to 2021). Context from the whole study: Samples covering the acute and convalescent phases of COVID-19 were provided by collaborators in the United States, Italy and Spain. The material from the prospective study consisted of cDNA or gDNA derived from T cells, B-cell-depleted T cells, or PBMCs. The dataset comprised deeply sampled blood TCRbeta repertoires from subjects exposed to, actively infected with, or recovered from COVID-19. A freely available public database, intended as a resource for researchers studying the immune response to SARS-CoV-2, is where the repertoires were released. Samples were obtained from the ongoing ImmuneRACE study (first 160 participants) and from over a thousand subjects provided by 6 global collaborators. The sample metadata nearly always contained a de-identified subject ID, COVID-19 status, age in years and sex. HLA class I and class II types, where available, came from metadata supplied by the sample provider rather than from assay-based typing.

Notes on this clone: Its antigen remains undetermined. Nothing much larger sits one base from this clone, and base qualities are not available.

Beyond this particular receptor, the publication reports: The amount of clinical and demographic metadata varied by source and participant and was provided uncurated.

The immunoSEQ Assay, a bias-controlled multiplex PCR, was used to amplify TCRbeta CDR3 regions from genomic DNA. As for the authors' bioinformatics: The number of nucleated cells in each sample was estimated from the amplification of reference gene primers within the assay. To quantify the absolute abundance of each unique TCRbeta CDR3 rearrangement, sequence reads were collapsed and filtered. For each sample, productive Simpson clonality was calculated as the square root of Simpson's diversity index over productive rearrangements. TCRdb re-hosts the immuneACCESS table, in-frame sequences only. Its copies lack some clones; in the studies checked, an unresolved V gene accounts for under half of them, and the cause for the rest is not known. Clonal size and the V and J genes are those of that table, whereas D and trimming came from the DNA. For this sample the table gives roughly 170,000 clones, of which roughly 80% were detected only once. Roughly 12% of the sample rests with the top ten.

Enrolling through a virtual design, the prospective study's participants ranged in age from roughly 18 to 100 years and lived across about two dozen United States geographic areas. In the prospective study, cohorts were assigned on the basis of participant-reported clinical history obtained from a screening survey and a study questionnaire. For ImmuneRACE Cohort 3, a participant was defined as recovered based on two consecutive negative NP/OP PCR tests, clearance by a healthcare professional, or resolution of symptoms. Mobile phlebotomists in the prospective study collected whole blood, serum and a nasopharyngeal or oropharyngeal swab from every participant. Over a 2-month period, participants in the prospective study had the option of providing additional blood draws and questionnaires. Prospective study blood samples were shipped either frozen or at room temperature before DNA extraction. From the cysteine up to the phenylalanine, the CDR3 has a length of 13 residues. Only the CDR3 DNA stays, 39 bases, in frame from base 1. The germline V gene (reference sequence) sets CDR1 to SEHNR and CDR2 to FQNEAQ. The trim is 5 bases for V and 0 bases for J, with a gap of 7 bases between the germline ends.

Input material: PBMCs or T cells enriched from blood (not recorded which). The chain is assembled from TRBV7-9 and TRBJ1-1; the D gene lacks a confident call. This TCR was sampled from a man aged 45-60 years who had recovered from COVID-19. The CDR3 loop reads CASSPVLNTEAFF. The sequenced DNA is TGTGCCAGCAGCCCAGTATTGAACACTGAAGCTTTCTTT.